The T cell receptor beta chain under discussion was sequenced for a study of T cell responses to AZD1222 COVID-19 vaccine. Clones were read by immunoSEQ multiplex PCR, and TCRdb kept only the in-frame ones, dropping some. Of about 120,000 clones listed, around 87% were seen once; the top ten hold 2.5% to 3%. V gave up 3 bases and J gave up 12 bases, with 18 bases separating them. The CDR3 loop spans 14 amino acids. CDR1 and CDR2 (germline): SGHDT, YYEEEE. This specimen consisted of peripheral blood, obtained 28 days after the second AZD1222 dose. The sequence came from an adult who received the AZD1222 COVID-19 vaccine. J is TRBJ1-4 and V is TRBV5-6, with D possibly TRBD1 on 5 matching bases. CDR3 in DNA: TGTGCCAGCAGCTCATGGGACGGTCGTAAGCAACTGTTTTTT. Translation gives CASSSWDGRKQLFF. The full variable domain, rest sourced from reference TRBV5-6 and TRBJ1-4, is DAGVTQSPTHLIKTRGQQVTLRCSPKSGHDTVSWYQQALGQGPQFIFQYYEEEERQRGNFPDRFSGHQFPNYSSELNVNALLLGDSALYLCASSSWDGRKQLFFGSGTQLSVL.